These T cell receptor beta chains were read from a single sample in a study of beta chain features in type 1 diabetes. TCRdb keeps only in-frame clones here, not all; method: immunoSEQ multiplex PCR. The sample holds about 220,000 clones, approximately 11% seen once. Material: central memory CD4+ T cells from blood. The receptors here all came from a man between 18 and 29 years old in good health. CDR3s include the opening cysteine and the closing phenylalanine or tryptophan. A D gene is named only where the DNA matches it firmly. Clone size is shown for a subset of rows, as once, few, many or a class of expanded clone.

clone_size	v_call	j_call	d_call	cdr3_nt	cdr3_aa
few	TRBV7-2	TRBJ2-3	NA	TGTGCCAGCAGCTTAAACCAACGGGATACGCAGTATTTT	CASSLNQRDTQYF
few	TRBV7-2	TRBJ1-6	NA	TGTGCCAGCAGCTTAGGGGGCTCACCCCTCCACTTT	CASSLGGSPLHF
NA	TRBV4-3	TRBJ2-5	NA	TGCGCCAGCAGCCAAGAAGGGGGACGGTGGACAGAGACCCAGTACTTC	CASSQEGGRWTETQYF
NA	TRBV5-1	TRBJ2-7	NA	TGCGCCAGCAGCCGGCAGGGGAGCTCCTACGAGCAGTACTTC	CASSRQGSSYEQYF
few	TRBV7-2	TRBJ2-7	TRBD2	TGTGCCAGCAGATCCGGGACTACTCGGAACGAGCAGTACTTC	CASRSGTTRNEQYF
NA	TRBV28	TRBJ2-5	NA	TGTGCCAGCAGCCGACAGTTAGAAGAGACCCAGTACTTC	CASSRQLEETQYF
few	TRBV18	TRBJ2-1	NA	TGTGCCAGCTCACCTGCACGTGAGGGTAATGAGCAGTTCTTC	CASSPAREGNEQFF
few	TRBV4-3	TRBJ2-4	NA	TGCGCCAGCAGCCAAGAATTAGACGGAGGCATTCAGTACTTC	CASSQELDGGIQYF
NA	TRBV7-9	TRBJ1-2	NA	TGTGCCAGCAGCTTACTGCAGGAAGCCCTCCGCTACACCTTC	CASSLLQEALRYTF
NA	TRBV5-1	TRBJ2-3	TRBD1	TGCGCCAGCAGCTTACAGGGGGGCACAGATACGCAGTATTTT	CASSLQGGTDTQYF
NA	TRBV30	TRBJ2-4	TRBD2	TGTGCCTGGCAAGAACGGACTAGCGCCCTAAACATTCAGTACTTC	CAWQERTSALNIQYF
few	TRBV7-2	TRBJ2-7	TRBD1	TGTGCCAGCAGCTCAGGACAGGGGACCTACGAGCAGTACTTC	CASSSGQGTYEQYF
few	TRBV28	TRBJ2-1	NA	TGTGCCAGCAGTTTAGACCCTCCTTTGTACAATGAGCAGTTCTTC	CASSLDPPLYNEQFF
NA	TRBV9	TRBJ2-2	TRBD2	TGTGCCAGCAGCATGGGACTAGATCCCGGGGAGCTGTTTTTT	CASSMGLDPGELFF
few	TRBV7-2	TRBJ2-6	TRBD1	TGTGCCAGCAGCCGGACAGGGGGAAGTTCTGGGGCCAACGTCCTGACTTTC	CASSRTGGSSGANVLTF
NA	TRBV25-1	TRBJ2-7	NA	TGTGCCAGCAGGACGAACGCCAAGTACGAGCAGTACTTC	CASRTNAKYEQYF
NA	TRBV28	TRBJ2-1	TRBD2	TGTGCCAGCAGTTTATCGGCGGGAGGTATTCCTGAGCAGTTCTTC	CASSLSAGGIPEQFF
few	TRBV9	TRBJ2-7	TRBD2	TGTGCCAGCAGCGTAGCTGCGGGAGGAACGGGGGAGCAGTACTTC	CASSVAAGGTGEQYF
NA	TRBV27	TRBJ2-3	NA	TGTGCCAGCAGTCCATATCCCCCCACAGATACGCAGTATTTT	CASSPYPPTDTQYF
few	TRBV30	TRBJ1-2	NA	TGTGCCTGGAGTCTGACACCTGGCTACACCTTC	CAWSLTPGYTF
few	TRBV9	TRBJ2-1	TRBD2	TGTGCCAGCAGCGAGCGGACTAGCGGGAGCCCCAGCTCCTACAATGAGCAGTTCTTC	CASSERTSGSPSSYNEQFF
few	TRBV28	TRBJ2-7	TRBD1	TGTGCCAGCAGGGGGACAGGGAGGGTCGAGCAGTACTTC	CASRGTGRVEQYF
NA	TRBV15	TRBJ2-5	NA	TGTGCCACCAGCAGGGACAGATTTCAAGAGACCCAGTACTTC	CATSRDRFQETQYF
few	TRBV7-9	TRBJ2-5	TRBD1	TGTGCCAGCAGCTCCGGGACAGGGGGTACGGCGACCCAGTACTTC	CASSSGTGGTATQYF
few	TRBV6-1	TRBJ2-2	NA	TGTGCCAGCAATAGCTGGGCCAGAAACACCGGGGAGCTGTTTTTT	CASNSWARNTGELFF
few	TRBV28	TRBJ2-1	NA	TGTGCCAGCAGTTCCTCGACTCGCCCACCATTCTTC	CASSSSTRPPFF
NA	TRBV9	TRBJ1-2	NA	TGTGCCAGCAGCGCCTTGGGTGGCTACACCTTC	CASSALGGYTF
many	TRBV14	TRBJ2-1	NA	TGTGCCAGCAGCCTCTCAGTGGTGGCCTACAATGAGCAGTTCTTC	CASSLSVVAYNEQFF
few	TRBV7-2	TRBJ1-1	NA	TGTGCCAGCAGCATTGGGGGGAACACTGAAGCTTTCTTT	CASSIGGNTEAFF
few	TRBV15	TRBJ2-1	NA	TGTGCCACCAGCAGAGAGGCAGGTGAGCAGTTCTTC	CATSREAGEQFF
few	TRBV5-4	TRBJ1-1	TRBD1	TGTGCCAGCAGCCCGACACCGGACAGGGGGAACACTGAAGCTTTCTTT	CASSPTPDRGNTEAFF
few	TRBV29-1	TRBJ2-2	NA	TGCAGCGTTCCCCGGGACTCATTGAACACCGGGGAGCTGTTTTTT	CSVPRDSLNTGELFF
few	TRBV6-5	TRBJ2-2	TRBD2	TGTGCCAGCTGGAAAAGGGAGGGCCGAACCGGGGAGCTGTTTTTT	CASWKREGRTGELFF
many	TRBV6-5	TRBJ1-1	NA	TGTGCCAGCAGTTATGGGAAGAACACTGAAGCTTTCTTT	CASSYGKNTEAFF
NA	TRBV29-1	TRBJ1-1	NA	TGCAGCGTTGGTGGGGGCGGCACTGAAGCTTTCTTT	CSVGGGGTEAFF
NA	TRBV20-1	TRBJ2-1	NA	TGCAGTGCTAGAGTAAACAATGAGCAGTTCTTC	CSARVNNEQFF
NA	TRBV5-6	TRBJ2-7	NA	TGTGCCAGCAGCATCATCGACAGGTCCTACGAGCAGTACTTC	CASSIIDRSYEQYF
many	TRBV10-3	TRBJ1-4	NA	TGTGCCATCAGTAGGGTTGACAGGAGAACAACTAATGAAAAACTGTTTTTT	CAISRVDRRTTNEKLFF
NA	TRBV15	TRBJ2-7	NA	TGTGCCACCAGCAGAGATCGAGCTACTACTTCCCCAGGGGCCGAGCAGTACTTC	CATSRDRATTSPGAEQYF
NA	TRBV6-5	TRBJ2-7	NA	TGTGCCAGCAGTTACGGGACGTACGAGCAGTACTTC	CASSYGTYEQYF
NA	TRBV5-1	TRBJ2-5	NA	TGCGCCAGCAGCTTGGGGCAGCAAATGGAGACCCAGTACTTC	CASSLGQQMETQYF
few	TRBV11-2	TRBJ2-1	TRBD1	TGTGCCAGCAGCTTAGATTTCTCCAGGGGGAATACTAATTACAATGAGCAGTTCTTC	CASSLDFSRGNTNYNEQFF
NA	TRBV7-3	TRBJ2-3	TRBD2	TGTGCCAGCAGCCTCCGGGCGGGAGGGCAAGCAGATACGCAGTATTTT	CASSLRAGGQADTQYF
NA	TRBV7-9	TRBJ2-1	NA	TGTGCCAGCAGCTTATGGTTGGCGGGGTCCTACAATGAGCAGTTCTTC	CASSLWLAGSYNEQFF
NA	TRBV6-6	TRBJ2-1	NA	TGTGCCAGCAGCCCGACAGGTGGGTCCTACAATGAGCAGTTCTTC	CASSPTGGSYNEQFF
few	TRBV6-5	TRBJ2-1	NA	TGTGCCAGCAGTGACCCCGGCAGGAATGAGCAGTTCTTC	CASSDPGRNEQFF
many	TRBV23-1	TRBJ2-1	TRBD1	TGCGCCAGCAGTCCGGACAGGGACAACAATGAGCAGTTCTTC	CASSPDRDNNEQFF
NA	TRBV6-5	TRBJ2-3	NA	TGTGCCAGCAGTGCCTACACAGATACGCAGTATTTT	CASSAYTDTQYF
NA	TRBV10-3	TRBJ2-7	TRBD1	TGTGCCATCAGTGAGGACAGGGGGTTAAGCTACGAGCAGTACTTC	CAISEDRGLSYEQYF
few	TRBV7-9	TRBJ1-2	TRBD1	TGTGCCAGCAGCCCACAGGGGGTCTATGGCTACACCTTC	CASSPQGVYGYTF
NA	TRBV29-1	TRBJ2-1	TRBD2	TGCAGCGTTGAGGAGGGGACTAGCGGTCAATACAATGAGCAGTTCTTC	CSVEEGTSGQYNEQFF
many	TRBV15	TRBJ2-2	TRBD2	TGTGCCACCAAGCCGGGACTAGCGGGCACCGGGGAGCTGTTTTTT	CATKPGLAGTGELFF
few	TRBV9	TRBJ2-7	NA	TGTGCCAGCAGCCCCGTCCCCTCCGCCTACGAGCAGTACTTC	CASSPVPSAYEQYF
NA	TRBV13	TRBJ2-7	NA	TGTGCCAGCAGCCGACCGGAGGGGGCTGGAGAGCAGTACTTC	CASSRPEGAGEQYF
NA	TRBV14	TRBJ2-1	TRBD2	TGTGCCAGCAGCCAAGTCGCCCGGACTAGCGGGGAGAGGTGGAATGAGCAGTTCTTC	CASSQVARTSGERWNEQFF
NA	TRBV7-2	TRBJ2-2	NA	TGTGCCAGCACCGATACTTTTATGGGAGGTGCAGGGGAGCTGTTTTTT	CASTDTFMGGAGELFF
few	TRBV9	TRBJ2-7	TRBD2	TGTGCCAGCAGCGTAGTCCCTAGCGGGAACGAGCAGTACTTC	CASSVVPSGNEQYF
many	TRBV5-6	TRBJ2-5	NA	TGTGCCAGCAGCTTGGGATTCCAAGAGACCCAGTACTTC	CASSLGFQETQYF
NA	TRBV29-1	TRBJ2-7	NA	TGCCGCGTGACCCGGGGGAGGGGGCAGGCCTACGAGCAGTACTTC	CRVTRGRGQAYEQYF